This T cell receptor (beta chain) originates from a study of identical twins. Notes on the study in general: The authors noted that invariant MAIT and iNKT cells could partly confound zero-insertion analyses.

The cDNA had a unique molecular identifier and a template-switch universal primer site. TCRdb fed the 5' RACE reads into MiXCR, producing one record per CDR3 protein. The sample includes hundreds of thousands of distinct CDR3 sequences, about 20% of them seen just once. Germline V CDR1 and CDR2: LNHNV, YYDKDF (reference sequence). Trimming removed 0 bases at V and 8 bases at J, with 22 bases between. The CDR3 sequence is 17 residues long. As concerns this clonotype: Its target is not known.

The data were also submitted as part of a second study, on T cells expressing NK-cell markers. That paper adds: Of the CD8+ T cells in about 6 donors, roughly 1.0-7.0% belonged to dominant NKG2C+ clonotypes.

This chain links TRBV15 with TRBJ1-1, with D perhaps TRBD1 (6 bases). Material: PBMCs. This TCR came from a woman aged 18-29 years in good health. The CDR3: CATSRDRGVGGKTEAFF. Here the CDR3 DNA reads TGTGCCACCAGCAGAGATCGAGGTGTAGGGGGTAAGACCGAAGCTTTCTTT.